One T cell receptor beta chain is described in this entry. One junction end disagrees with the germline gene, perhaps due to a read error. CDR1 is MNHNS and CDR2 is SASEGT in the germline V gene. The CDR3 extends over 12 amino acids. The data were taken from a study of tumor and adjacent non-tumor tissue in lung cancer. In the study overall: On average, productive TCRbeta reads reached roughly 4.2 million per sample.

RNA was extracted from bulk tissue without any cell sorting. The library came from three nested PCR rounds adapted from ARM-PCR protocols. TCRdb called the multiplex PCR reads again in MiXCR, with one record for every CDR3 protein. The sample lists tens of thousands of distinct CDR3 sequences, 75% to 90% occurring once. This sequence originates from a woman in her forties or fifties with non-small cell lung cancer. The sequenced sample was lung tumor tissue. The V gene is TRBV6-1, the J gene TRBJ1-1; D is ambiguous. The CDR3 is CGSSLGQTEAFF. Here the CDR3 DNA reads TGTGGCAGCAGCCTCGGGCAAACTGAAGCTTTCTTT.